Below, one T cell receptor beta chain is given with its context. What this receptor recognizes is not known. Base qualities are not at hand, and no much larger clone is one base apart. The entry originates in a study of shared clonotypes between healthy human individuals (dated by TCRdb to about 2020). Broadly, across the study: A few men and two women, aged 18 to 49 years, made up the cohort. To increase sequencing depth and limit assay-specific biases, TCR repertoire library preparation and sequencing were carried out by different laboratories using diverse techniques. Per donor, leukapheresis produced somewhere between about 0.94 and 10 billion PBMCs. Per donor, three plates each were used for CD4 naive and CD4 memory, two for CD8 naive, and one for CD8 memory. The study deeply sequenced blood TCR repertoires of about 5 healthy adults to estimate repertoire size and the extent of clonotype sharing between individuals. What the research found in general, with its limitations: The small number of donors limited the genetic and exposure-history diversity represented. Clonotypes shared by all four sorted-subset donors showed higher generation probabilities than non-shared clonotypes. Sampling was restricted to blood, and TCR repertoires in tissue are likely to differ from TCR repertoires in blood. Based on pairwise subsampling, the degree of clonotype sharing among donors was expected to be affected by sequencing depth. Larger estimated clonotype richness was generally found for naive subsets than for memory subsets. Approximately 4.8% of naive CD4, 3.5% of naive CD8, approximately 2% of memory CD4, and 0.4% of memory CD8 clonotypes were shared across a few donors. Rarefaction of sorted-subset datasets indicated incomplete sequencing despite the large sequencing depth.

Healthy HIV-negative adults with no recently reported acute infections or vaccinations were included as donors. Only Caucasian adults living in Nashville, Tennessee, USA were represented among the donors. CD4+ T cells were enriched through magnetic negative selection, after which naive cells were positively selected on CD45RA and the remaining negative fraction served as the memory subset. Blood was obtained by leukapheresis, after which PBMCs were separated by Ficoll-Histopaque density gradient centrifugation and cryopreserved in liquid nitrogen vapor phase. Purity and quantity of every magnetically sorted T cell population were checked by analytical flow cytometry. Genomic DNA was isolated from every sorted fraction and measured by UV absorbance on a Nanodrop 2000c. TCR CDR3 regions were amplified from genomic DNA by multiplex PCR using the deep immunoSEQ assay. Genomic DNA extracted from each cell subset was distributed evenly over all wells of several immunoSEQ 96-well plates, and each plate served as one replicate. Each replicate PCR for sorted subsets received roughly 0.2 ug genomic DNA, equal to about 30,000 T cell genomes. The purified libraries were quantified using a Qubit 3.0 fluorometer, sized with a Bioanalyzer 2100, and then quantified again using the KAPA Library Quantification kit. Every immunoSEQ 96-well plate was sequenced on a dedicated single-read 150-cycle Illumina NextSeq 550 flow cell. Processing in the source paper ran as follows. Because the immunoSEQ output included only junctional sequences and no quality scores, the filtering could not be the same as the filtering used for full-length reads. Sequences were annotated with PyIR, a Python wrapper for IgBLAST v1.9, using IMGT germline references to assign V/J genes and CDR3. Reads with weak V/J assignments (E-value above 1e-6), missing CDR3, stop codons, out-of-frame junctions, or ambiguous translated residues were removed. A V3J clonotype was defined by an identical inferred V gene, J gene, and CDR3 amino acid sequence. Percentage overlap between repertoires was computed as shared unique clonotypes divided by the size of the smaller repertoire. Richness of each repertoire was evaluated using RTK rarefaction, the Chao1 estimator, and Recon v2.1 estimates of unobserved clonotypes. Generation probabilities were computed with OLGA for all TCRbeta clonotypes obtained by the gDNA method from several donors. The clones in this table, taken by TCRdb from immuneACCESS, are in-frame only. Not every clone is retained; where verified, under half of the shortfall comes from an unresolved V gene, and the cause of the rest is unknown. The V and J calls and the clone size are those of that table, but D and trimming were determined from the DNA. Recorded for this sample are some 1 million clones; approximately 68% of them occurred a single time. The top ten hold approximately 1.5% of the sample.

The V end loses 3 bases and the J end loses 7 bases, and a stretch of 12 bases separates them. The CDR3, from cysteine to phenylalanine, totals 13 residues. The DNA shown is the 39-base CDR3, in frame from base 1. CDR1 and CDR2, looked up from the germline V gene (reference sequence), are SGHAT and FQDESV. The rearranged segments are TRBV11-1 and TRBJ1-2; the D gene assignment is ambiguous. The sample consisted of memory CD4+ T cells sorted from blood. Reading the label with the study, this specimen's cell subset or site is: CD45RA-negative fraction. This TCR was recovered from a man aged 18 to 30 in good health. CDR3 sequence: CASSLGVQVGYTF. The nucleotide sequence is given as TGTGCCAGCAGCTTGGGTGTTCAGGTTGGCTACACCTTC. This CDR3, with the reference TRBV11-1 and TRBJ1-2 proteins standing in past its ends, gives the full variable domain EAEVAQSPRYKITEKSQAVAFWCDPISGHATLYWYRQILGQGPELLVQFQDESVVDDSQLPKDRFSAERLKGVDSTLKIQPAELGDSAMYLCASSLGVQVGYTFGSGTRLTVV.